This T cell receptor (beta chain) was obtained from a study of blood T cell repertoires in COVID-19. At the level of the study: The analysed material was cDNA or gDNA that came from T cells, B-cell-depleted T cells, or PBMCs.

As for this clone: Other nucleotide sequences in the sample specify the same CDR3.

Methods used by the authors: How many nucleated cells were present was estimated from reference gene primer amplification. Method: immunoSEQ multiplex PCR; TCRdb's copy keeps in-frame clones and lacks some. V, J and clone size were drawn from that table, and D and trimming were deduced from the DNA. The sample includes a few hundred thousand clones, 70% to 90% of them seen just once. This CDR3 contains 13 residues. Germline values: CDR1 MNHEY, CDR2 SMNVEV (reference sequence). The V end lost 3 bases, the J end lost 1 base, and 5 bases lay between the germline ends. Assignment of participants to cohorts was predicated upon participant-reported clinical history.

Sequences were obtained from PBMCs or T cells enriched from blood (not recorded which). The J gene is TRBJ2-3, the V gene TRBV27; D uncertain. The receptor was derived from a man in his forties in a cohort exposed to, infected with or recovered from COVID-19 (not recorded which). The CDR3 loop is CASSLPGTDTQYF. The CDR3 region has the DNA TGTGCCAGCAGTTTGCCGGGCACAGATACGCAGTATTTT.